This section outlines one T cell receptor beta chain sequence together with its context. Its matching antigen is unknown. This entry is derived from a study of T cell responses to AZD1222 COVID-19 vaccine. Overall study findings and caveats: Unmutated variant regions are reportedly the target of nearly half of TCRs that are spike-specific. The sample set comprised mostly white British donors with more females, and clonal diversity was possibly underestimated. Compared with day 0, the breadth and depth of the Spike-specific TCR repertoire rose significantly after two doses of AZD1222.

This CDR3 is built from 16 residues. The V segment lost 5 bases and the J segment 3 bases; nucleotides outside the gene matches: 7. Per germline, CDR1 MDHEN and CDR2 SYDVKM. Profiling relied on immunoSEQ multiplex PCR, and the TCRdb table lists in-frame clones only, not all of them. The data contain some 280,000 clones, 94% of them singletons. The sequence derives from an adult who received the AZD1222 COVID-19 vaccine. The input for sequencing was peripheral blood, taken 28 days after the second AZD1222 dose. The V gene is TRBV28, the J gene TRBJ2-1, with 10 bases that match TRBD2. CDR3 region: CASSSGGTSDYNEQFF. CDR3 bases: TGTGCCAGCAGTAGTGGGGGGACTAGCGACTACAATGAGCAGTTCTTC.